This TCR beta chain comes out of a study of T cells in Graves' hyperthyroidism and ophthalmopathy. It was uncontrolled infection, other autoimmune disease, pregnancy or lactation that excluded patients. Amplified TCR beta CDR3 regions derived from RNA transcripts. First-round RT-PCR of the TCR CDR3 relied on the HTBI primer set. TCRdb passed the multiplex PCR reads through MiXCR, listing each CDR3 protein once. The sample includes more than 500,000 distinct CDR3 sequences, about 43% of them seen just once. A word on this clonotype: What it binds is unknown.

Study-wide results and limits: Most clonotypes expanded in thyroid above 0.001 were likewise present in blood.

Sequencing input: peripheral blood or thyroid tissue (not recorded which). The TCR comes from an adult woman with Graves' disease, either hyperthyroidism or ophthalmopathy (not recorded which).

CDR3 residues: CSALVGGSGNTIYF. CDR3 in DNA: TGCAGTGCTTTGGTAGGGGGATCTGGAAACACCATATATTTT. This sequence joins TRBV20-1 and TRBJ1-3, with D perhaps TRBD1 (6 bases). The length of the CDR3 is 14 residues. From germline, CDR1 is DFQATT and CDR2 SNEGSKA (reference sequence). V was trimmed by 5 bases and J by 1 base, leaving 12 bases between them.